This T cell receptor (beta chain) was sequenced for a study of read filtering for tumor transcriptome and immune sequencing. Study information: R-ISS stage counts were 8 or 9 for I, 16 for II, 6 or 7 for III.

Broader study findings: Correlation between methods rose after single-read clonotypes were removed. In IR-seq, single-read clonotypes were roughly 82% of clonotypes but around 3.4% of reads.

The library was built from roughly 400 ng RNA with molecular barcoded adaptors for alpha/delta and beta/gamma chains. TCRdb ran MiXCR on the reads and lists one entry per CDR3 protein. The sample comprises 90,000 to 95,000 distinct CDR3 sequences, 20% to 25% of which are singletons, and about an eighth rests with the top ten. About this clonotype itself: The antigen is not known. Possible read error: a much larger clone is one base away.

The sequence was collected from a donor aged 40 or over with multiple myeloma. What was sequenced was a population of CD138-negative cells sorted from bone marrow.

The CDR3 coding sequence is TGTGCCAGCAGTGCAGGGAATTCACCCCTCCACTTT. As protein: CASSAGNSPLHF. The rearrangement links TRBV7-3 to TRBJ1-6; D might be TRBD1 (5 bases). Germline values: CDR1 SGHTA, CDR2 FQGTGA. Trimming took off 6 bases at V and 7 bases at J, with 7 bases between the two ends. There are 12 residues in the CDR3.